The T cell receptor beta chain under discussion was sequenced for a study of beta chain features in type 1 diabetes. Study findings and constraints: In comparison with healthy donors, patients had naive, central memory and Treg TCRB repertoires that appeared more similar. For type 1 diabetes patients, VDJ junctions showed fewer insertions and more deletions. Moderate but significant shortening of TCRB CDR3s was recorded in all four CD4+ subsets from Type 1 diabetes patients.

A sort by CD45RO/CCR7/CD25/CD127/CD95/CD27 yielded CD4+ naive, central memory, regulatory and stem cell-like memory cells. In all sorted populations, purity surpassed 95%. In the case of this clone: Its antigen is undetermined.

Germline V CDR1 and CDR2: SGHTA, FQGTGA. V shed 5 bases and J 7 bases; nucleotides not matched to a gene: 4. CDR3 length: 14 amino acids. Expressed TCRB transcripts were sequenced because the isolated RNA had all been reverse transcribed beforehand. Repertoires were generated with immunoSEQ multiplex PCR, while TCRdb's copy carries only in-frame clones and drops some. The sample has approximately 50,000 clones; 55% to 70% are singletons. The J gene is TRBJ2-1, the V gene TRBV7-3; TRBD1 agrees at 11 bases. This TCR derives from a woman aged 25 to 45 with type 1 diabetes. Sample: stem cell memory CD4+ T cells from blood. This CDR3 is CASSPGTGGNEQFF. In nucleotides, the CDR3 is TGTGCCAGCAGCCCCGGGACAGGGGGAAATGAGCAGTTCTTC. The whole variable domain, filled in from reference TRBV7-3 and TRBJ2-1, reads GAGVSQTPSNKVTEKGKYVELRCDPISGHTALYWYRQSLGQGPEFLIYFQGTGAADDSGLPNDRFFAVRPEGSVSTLKIQRTERGDSAVYLCASSPGTGGNEQFFGPGTRLTVL.